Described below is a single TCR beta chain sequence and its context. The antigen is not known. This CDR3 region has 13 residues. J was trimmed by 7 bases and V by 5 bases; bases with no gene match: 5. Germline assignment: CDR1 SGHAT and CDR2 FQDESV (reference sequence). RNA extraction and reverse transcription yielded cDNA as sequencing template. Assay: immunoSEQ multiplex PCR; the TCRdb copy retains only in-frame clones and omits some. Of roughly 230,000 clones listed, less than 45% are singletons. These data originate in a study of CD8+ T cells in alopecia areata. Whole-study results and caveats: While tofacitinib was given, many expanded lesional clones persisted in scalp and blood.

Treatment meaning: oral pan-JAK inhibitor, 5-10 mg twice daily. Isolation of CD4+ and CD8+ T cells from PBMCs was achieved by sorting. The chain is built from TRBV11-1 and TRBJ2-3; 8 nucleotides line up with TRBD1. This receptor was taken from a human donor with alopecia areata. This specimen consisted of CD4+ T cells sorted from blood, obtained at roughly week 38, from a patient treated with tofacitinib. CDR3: CASSQDRVNTQYF. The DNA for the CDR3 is TGTGCCAGCAGCCAGGACAGGGTAAATACGCAGTATTTT. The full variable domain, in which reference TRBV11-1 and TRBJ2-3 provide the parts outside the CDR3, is EAEVAQSPRYKITEKSQAVAFWCDPISGHATLYWYRQILGQGPELLVQFQDESVVDDSQLPKDRFSAERLKGVDSTLKIQPAELGDSAMYLCASSQDRVNTQYFGPGTRLTVL.